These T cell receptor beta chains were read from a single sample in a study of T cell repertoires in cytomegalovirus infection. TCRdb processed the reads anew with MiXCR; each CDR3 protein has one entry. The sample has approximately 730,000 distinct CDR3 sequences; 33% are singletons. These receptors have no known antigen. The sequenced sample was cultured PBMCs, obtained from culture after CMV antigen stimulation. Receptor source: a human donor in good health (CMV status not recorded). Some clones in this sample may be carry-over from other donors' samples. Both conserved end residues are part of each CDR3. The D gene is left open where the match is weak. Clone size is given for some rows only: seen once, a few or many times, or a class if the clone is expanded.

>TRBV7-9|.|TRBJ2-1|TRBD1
TGTGCCAGCAGCTCGAATGCACGCCCCGGGACAGGACGTAATGAGCAGTTCTTC
CASSSNARPGTGRNEQFF
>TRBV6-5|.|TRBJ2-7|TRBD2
TGTGCCAGCAGCCCGACTAGCGGTTATCACGAGCAGGACTTC
CASSPTSGYHEQDF
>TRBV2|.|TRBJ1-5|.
TGTGCCAGCATGGCAGACGAACAGCCCCAGCATTTT
CASMADEQPQHF
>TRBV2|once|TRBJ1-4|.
TGTGCCAGCAGCACCCCCGGGACAAATGAAAAACTGTTTTTT
CASSTPGTNEKLFF
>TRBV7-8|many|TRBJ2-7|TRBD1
TGTGCCAGCAGCTTAGGGCGGGCAGGGGGCTACGAGCAGTACTTC
CASSLGRAGGYEQYF
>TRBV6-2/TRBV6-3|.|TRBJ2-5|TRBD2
TGTGCCAGCAGTCGCCGGACTAGCGGACAAGAGACCCAGTACTTC
CASSRRTSGQETQYF
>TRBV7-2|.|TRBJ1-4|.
TGTGCCAGCAGCCGCCGGGGGCCCGCGGGAGAAAAACTGTTTTTT
CASSRRGPAGEKLFF
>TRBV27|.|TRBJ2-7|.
TGTGCCAGCAGTTCCCAGGGACTCCTACTCTACGAGCAGTACTTC
CASSSQGLLLYEQYF
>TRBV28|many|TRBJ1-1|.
TGTGCCAGCAGTTTGAGGGGGACCCTTGAAGCTTTCTTT
CASSLRGTLEAFF
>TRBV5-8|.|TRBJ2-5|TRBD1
TGTGCCAGCAGCTCCTGGACAGGGGTAGTGGAGACCCAGTACTTC
CASSSWTGVVETQYF
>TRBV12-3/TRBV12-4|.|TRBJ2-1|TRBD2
TGTGCCAGCAGTTTTCTAGCGGGAGGCTTCAATGAGCAGTTCTTC
CASSFLAGGFNEQFF
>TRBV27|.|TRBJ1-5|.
TGTGCCAGCAAACCACTACACAGGGAAGGCAATCAGCCCCAGCATTTT
CASKPLHREGNQPQHF
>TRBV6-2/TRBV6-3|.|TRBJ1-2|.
TGTGCCAGCAGTTACTCGGGAATGTCAAACTATGGCTACACCTTC
CASSYSGMSNYGYTF
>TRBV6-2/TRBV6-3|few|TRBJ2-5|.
TGTGCCAGCAGTTACCCCAACCAAGAGACCCAGTACTTC
CASSYPNQETQYF
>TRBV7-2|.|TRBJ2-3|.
TGTGCCAGCAGCCTCTCGGGATGGGATACGCAGTATTTT
CASSLSGWDTQYF
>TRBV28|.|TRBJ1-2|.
TGTGCCAGCAGTAGTTTGCCTAACTATGGCTACACCTTC
CASSSLPNYGYTF
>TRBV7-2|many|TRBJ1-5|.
TGTGCCAGCAGCTTGCATAGCAATCAGCCCCAGCATTTT
CASSLHSNQPQHF
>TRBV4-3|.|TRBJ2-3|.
TGCGCCAGCAGCCAAGAGTCTAGCGTAGCCCCAGATACGCAGTATTTT
CASSQESSVAPDTQYF
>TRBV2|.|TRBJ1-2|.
TGTGCCGGACATCGTTTGGCTAACTATGGCTACACCTTC
CAGHRLANYGYTF
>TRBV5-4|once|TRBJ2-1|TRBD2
TGTGCCAGCAGCTCGACGACTAGCGGGCGCTCCTACAATGAGCAGTTCTTC
CASSSTTSGRSYNEQFF
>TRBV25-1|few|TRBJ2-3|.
TGTGCCAGCAGTGAATACATGGGGGATACGCAGTATTTT
CASSEYMGDTQYF
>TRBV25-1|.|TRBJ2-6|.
TGTGCCATCCGCTCCTCTACCGGGGAGCCTGGGGCCAACGTCCTGACTTTC
CAIRSSTGEPGANVLTF